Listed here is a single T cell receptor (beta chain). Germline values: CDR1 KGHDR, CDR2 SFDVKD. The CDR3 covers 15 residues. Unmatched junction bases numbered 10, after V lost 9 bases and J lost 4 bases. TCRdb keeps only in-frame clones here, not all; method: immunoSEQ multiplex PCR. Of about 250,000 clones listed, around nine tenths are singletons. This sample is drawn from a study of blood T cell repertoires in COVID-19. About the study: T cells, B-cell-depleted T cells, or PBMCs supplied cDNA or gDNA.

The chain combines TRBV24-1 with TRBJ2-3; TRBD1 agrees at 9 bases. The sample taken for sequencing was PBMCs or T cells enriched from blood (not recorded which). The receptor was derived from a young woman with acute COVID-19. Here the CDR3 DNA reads TGTGCCACCTTACTCCGGGACAGGGCCGCAGATACGCAGTATTTT. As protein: CATLLRDRAADTQYF.